Each of the 28 T cell receptor beta chains below was sequenced from the same sample in a study of OX40 agonist ivuxolimab in advanced cancers. Profiled with immunoSEQ multiplex PCR; TCRdb holds only in-frame clones, not every one. This repertoire shows fewer than 70,000 clones, approximately 81% found once; its top ten account for 2.5% to 3.5%. The sample here was CD4+ or CD8+ T cells sorted from blood, taken in a trial of the OX40 agonist ivuxolimab. Source of these receptors: an adult with an advanced solid tumor such as melanoma, head and neck, liver or kidney cancer.

The V and J genes are TRBV30 and TRBJ1-6; D is ambiguous. Germline CDR1 reads GTSNPN; CDR2 reads SVGIG (reference sequence). The CDR3 consists of 12 residues. V dropped 3 bases and J dropped 7 bases, with 7 bases sitting between them. The CDR3 loop reads CAWSSTNSPLHF. The CDR3, as DNA: TGTGCCTGGAGCAGCACGAATTCACCCCTCCACTTT.

The chain recombines TRBV19 with TRBJ1-2; maybe TRBD1 (5 bases). CDR1 is LNHDA and CDR2 is SQIVND in the germline V gene (reference sequence). Trimming cost V 7 bases and J 6 bases, with 12 bases left between them. CDR3 size: 12 residues. The CDR3 nucleotides are TGTGCCAGTACACAGGAATCGGATGGCTACACCTTC. Its translation: CASTQESDGYTF.

The CDR3 loop reads CASSEGGAGVDEAFF. DNA for the CDR3: TGTGCCAGCAGTGAAGGGGGCGCCGGAGTGGATGAAGCTTTCTTT. J is TRBJ1-1 and V is TRBV2; possible D gene TRBD1, 5 bases. CDR1 and CDR2 from the germline V gene are SNHLY and FYNNEI. The CDR3 loop spans 15 amino acids. V was clipped by 1 base and J by 7 bases, with 16 bases between them.

The J gene is TRBJ2-7, the V gene TRBV19; D is perhaps TRBD1 (5 bases). CDR1 and CDR2 from the germline V gene are LNHDA and SQIVND (reference sequence). The CDR3 runs to 15 residues. The V gene lost 8 bases and the J gene lost 0 bases, with 17 bases spanning the gap. The CDR3 nucleotides are TGTGCCAGTTCGACGGCAGGGTACGGCTCCTACGAGCAGTACTTC. It translates to CASSTAGYGSYEQYF. Combining the CDR3 with reference TRBV19 and TRBJ2-7 gives the whole variable domain DGGITQSPKYLFRKEGQNVTLSCEQNLNHDAMYWYRQDPGQGLRLIYYSQIVNDFQKGDIAEGYSVSREKKESFPLTVTSAQKNPTAFYLCASSTAGYGSYEQYFGPGTRLTVT.

The gene calls are TRBV7-8 and TRBJ2-2, with 8 nucleotides matching TRBD2. Looked up from germline, CDR1 is SGHVS and CDR2 is FQNEAQ. The CDR3 sequence is 14 residues long. J lost 7 bases, V lost 5 bases, and 6 bases had no gene match. CDR3 in DNA: TGTGCCAGCAGCCCCTGGACTAGCATCGGGGAGCTGTTTTTT. Amino acids: CASSPWTSIGELFF.

This sequence joins TRBV18 and TRBJ2-3; D may be TRBD2 (6 bases). This CDR3 region has 15 residues. The V gene lost 4 bases and the J gene lost 1 base, with 12 bases spanning the gap. Germline CDR1 and CDR2: KGHSH and LQKENI. The CDR3 protein is CASSLGLPGTDTQYF. The CDR3 nucleotides are TGTGCCAGCTCACTGGGACTTCCTGGCACAGATACGCAGTATTTT.

The V gene is TRBV27, the J gene TRBJ1-5; D gene uncertain. The length of the CDR3 is 15 residues. The V gene lost 0 bases and the J gene lost 6 bases, with 12 bases spanning the gap. Germline lookup yields CDR1 MNHEY and CDR2 SMNVEV (reference sequence). The CDR3 here is CASSLSFGVGQPQHF. Written as DNA, the CDR3 is TGTGCCAGCAGTTTATCGTTCGGGGTTGGTCAGCCCCAGCATTTT.

The chain employs TRBV4-3 and TRBJ1-5, with unresolved D. The CDR3 extends over 15 amino acids. Trimming cost V 1 base and J 2 bases, with 9 bases left between them. CDR1 and CDR2 (germline): LGHNA, YSLEER. The CDR3 sequence is CASSQGRVGNQPQHF. CDR3 nucleotide sequence: TGCGCCAGCAGCCAAGGAAGAGTGGGCAATCAGCCCCAGCATTTT.

The chain is built from TRBV28 and TRBJ1-5, with TRBD1 matching over 7 bases. This CDR3 is 17 amino acids long. V shed 6 bases, J shed 0 bases, and the junction held 11 bases outside the gene matches. CDR1 MDHEN and CDR2 SYDVKM come from the germline V gene. DNA for the CDR3: TGTGCCAGCAGGGAAGGGGGCACAATAAATAGCAATCAGCCCCAGCATTTT. It is translated as CASREGGTINSNQPQHF.

The V call is TRBV9, the J call TRBJ1-1, with D perhaps matching TRBD1 (5 bases). The CDR3 is 17 amino acids. Trimming left V 0 bases short and J 3 bases short, with 18 bases between. Germline V gene sequence: CDR1 SGDLS, CDR2 YYNGEE. The CDR3 spells CASSVAGAGTMDTEAFF. The CDR3 coding sequence is TGTGCCAGCAGCGTAGCTGGGGCAGGGACCATGGACACTGAAGCTTTCTTT.

V and J are TRBV6-5 and TRBJ1-1, with 9 nucleotides matching TRBD1. CDR3 length equals 15 residues. V trimming: 5 bases; J trimming: 3 bases; junction bases outside the gene matches: 7. Germline V gives CDR1 MNHEY, CDR2 SVGAGI. CDR3 amino acids: CASSQSGQGYTEAFF. CDR3 sequence (DNA): TGTGCCAGCAGTCAATCGGGACAGGGATACACTGAAGCTTTCTTT.

This clone came up once. The rearrangement joins TRBV7-2 to TRBJ1-1; 9 bases agree with TRBD1. Germline-derived CDR1 and CDR2 are SGHTA and FQGNSA. The V gene end was trimmed by 5 bases and the J gene end by 5 bases; junction bases not matched to a gene: 6. This CDR3 has 14 residues. In DNA form, the CDR3 reads TGTGCCAGCAGCCCTACCGGGACAGGGACTGAAGCTTTCTTT. This encodes CASSPTGTGTEAFF. The whole variable domain, filled in from reference TRBV7-2 and TRBJ1-1, reads GAGVSQSPSNKVTEKGKDVELRCDPISGHTALYWYRQSLGQGLEFLIYFQGNSAPDKSGLPSDRFSAERTGGSVSTLTIQRTQQEDSAVYLCASSPTGTGTEAFFGQGTRLTVV.

This sequence joins TRBV10-3 and TRBJ1-4; 8 bases agree with TRBD1. CDR1 is ENHRY and CDR2 is SYGVKD in the germline V gene. V dropped 0 bases and J dropped 7; count of bases not matched to a gene: 7. This CDR3 comprises 16 residues. The DNA of the CDR3 is TGTGCCATCAGTGAGTCGCGGACAGGGAAGGGTGAAAAACTGTTTTTT. This gives the protein CAISESRTGKGEKLFF.

This clone was seen a single time. This chain connects TRBV27 to TRBJ2-6; D might be TRBD1 (5 bases). Germline CDR1 is MNHEY and CDR2 is SMNVEV (reference sequence). CDR3 length equals 16 residues. V was cut by 3 bases and J by 0 bases, with 9 bases left in between. CDR3 coding DNA: TGTGCCAGCAGTTTGCAGGGCTACTCTGGGGCCAACGTCCTGACTTTC. It is translated as CASSLQGYSGANVLTF.

The CDR3: CAWSVGGLPGNTIYF. The DNA for the CDR3 is TGTGCCTGGAGTGTAGGTGGGCTGCCTGGAAACACCATATATTTT. The chain links TRBV30 to TRBJ1-3, with D unresolved. This CDR3 spans 15 amino acids. Deletions cut 0 bases from V and 2 bases from J, with 11 bases between. CDR1 and CDR2 (germline): GTSNPN, SVGIG (reference sequence).

The gene calls are TRBV7-9 and TRBJ2-1; D unresolved. The CDR3 covers 14 residues. Trimming left V 6 bases short and J 0 bases short, with 9 bases between. Germline CDR1 is SEHNR and CDR2 is FQNEAQ (reference sequence). CDR3 DNA sequence: TGTGCCAGCAGAACGACGGACTCCTACAATGAGCAGTTCTTC. Protein product: CASRTTDSYNEQFF.

With regard to this clone: A junction end diverges from the germline sequence, so it may reflect a read error. The chain couples TRBV7-7 to TRBJ1-4; tentatively, D is TRBD1 (5 bases). CDR3 length: 13 residues. Germline CDR1 reads SSHAT; CDR2 reads FNYEAQ (reference sequence). The chain's CDR3 is CASSPRAGEKLFF. The CDR3 nucleotides are TGTGCTAGCAGCCCAAGGGCAGGGGAAAAACTGTTTTTT.

This chain uses TRBV7-6 with TRBJ2-7; D not resolved. Germline V lookup: CDR1 SGHVS, CDR2 FNYEAQ. V was clipped by 9 bases and J by 1 base, with 16 bases between them. The CDR3 extends over 14 amino acids. CDR3 sequence (DNA): TGTGCCAGTCAGAAGGGTCCCACTTCCTACGAGCAGTACTTC. It specifies CASQKGPTSYEQYF.

The chain combines TRBV7-3 with TRBJ2-2; no clear D. This CDR3 is built from 14 residues. Trimming shortened V by 6 bases and J by 4 bases, and 12 bases separated the two germline ends. CDR1 is SGHTA, CDR2 FQGTGA, per germline. The CDR3 nucleotides read TGTGCCAGCAGATCCCAGGCGATCACCGGGGAGCTGTTTTTT. Its protein is CASRSQAITGELFF.

The chain links TRBV6-5 to TRBJ2-1, with D uncertain. The CDR3 is 11 amino acids. CDR1 and CDR2 from the germline V gene are MNHEY and SVGAGI. V was cut by 5 bases and J by 10 bases, with 9 bases left in between. The CDR3 DNA sequence: TGTGCCAGCAGTAGTCGGCAAGAGCAGTTCTTC. Protein product: CASSSRQEQFF.

The chain recombines TRBV5-1 with TRBJ2-6; D perhaps matches TRBD2 (5 bases). Looked up from germline, CDR1 is SGHRS and CDR2 is YFSETQ. Trimming took 0 bases from V and 1 from J, leaving 8 bases between them. The CDR3 contains 16 residues. The CDR3 DNA is TGCGCCAGCAGCTTGGCGAGGGTATCTGGGGCCAACGTCCTGACTTTC. Translating it yields CASSLARVSGANVLTF.

The chain employs TRBV6-5 and TRBJ2-2; tentative D call: TRBD1 (6 bases). The CDR3 contains 14 residues. Germline V gene lookup returns CDR1 MNHEY and CDR2 SVGAGI. Trimming shortened V by 4 bases and J by 1 base, and 7 bases separated the two germline ends. CDR3 sequence reads: CASSSGQNTGELFF. Here the CDR3 DNA reads TGTGCCAGCAGTTCGGGACAGAACACCGGGGAGCTGTTTTTT.

The chain combines TRBV2 with TRBJ2-3; 7 bases fit TRBD2. The V segment lost 2 bases and the J segment 2 bases; nucleotides outside the gene matches: 4. There are 15 residues in the CDR3. Germline CDR1 reads SNHLY; CDR2 reads FYNNEI. CDR3 nucleotide sequence: TGTGCCAGCAGTGAAATCCTAGCGGTCACAGATACGCAGTATTTT. This gives the protein CASSEILAVTDTQYF.

The V and J genes are TRBV9 and TRBJ2-7; D possibly corresponds to TRBD2 (6 bases). The CDR3 spans 15 residues. The V gene lost 0 bases and the J gene lost 4 bases, with 14 bases spanning the gap. Germline assignment: CDR1 SGDLS and CDR2 YYNGEE. Written as DNA, the CDR3 is TGTGCCAGCAGCGTAGGGGGGACTTTATCATACGAGCAGTACTTC. This sequence encodes CASSVGGTLSYEQYF. Variable domain in full (rest from reference TRBV9 and TRBJ2-7): DSGVTQTPKHLITATGQRVTLRCSPRSGDLSVYWYQQSLDQGLQFLIQYYNGEERAKGNILERFSAQQFPDLHSELNLSSLELGDSALYFCASSVGGTLSYEQYFGPGTRLTVT.

This chain connects TRBV30 to TRBJ1-1; 9 bases line up with TRBD1. CDR1 is GTSNPN, CDR2 SVGIG, per germline (reference sequence). Trimming cost V 3 bases and J 4 bases; bases outside gene matches: 3. CDR3 size: 13 residues. CDR3 sequence reads: CAWSQDRGTEAFF. CDR3 DNA sequence: TGTGCCTGGAGCCAGGACAGGGGCACTGAAGCTTTCTTT.

The chain couples TRBV7-9 to TRBJ2-3; no clear D gene. The germline V and J ends were trimmed by 1 base and 3 bases, with 8 bases remaining between them. Germline V gene sequence: CDR1 SEHNR, CDR2 FQNEAQ (reference sequence). There are 14 residues in the CDR3. CDR3 residues: CASSLVGWTDTQYF. Here the CDR3 DNA reads TGTGCCAGCAGCTTAGTCGGGTGGACAGATACGCAGTATTTT.

V usage is TRBV28 and J usage is TRBJ1-2; 10 nucleotides align to TRBD1. Unmatched junction bases numbered 6, after V lost 2 bases and J lost 6 bases. The CDR3 has 15 residues. Germline V gene sequence: CDR1 MDHEN, CDR2 SYDVKM. The CDR3 sequence: CASSLLTGTGDGYTF. The CDR3 coding sequence is TGTGCCAGCAGTTTACTCACCGGGACAGGGGATGGCTACACCTTC.

In this sample, this clone turned up a few times. The chain is built from TRBV9 and TRBJ1-2; no clear D gene. Germline V gene lookup returns CDR1 SGDLS and CDR2 YYNGEE. The CDR3 length is 13 residues. The V end was cut by 2 bases, the J end by 0 bases, with 5 bases between. The CDR3 reads CASSVSTNYGYTF. The CDR3 bases are TGTGCCAGCAGCGTCTCCACTAACTATGGCTACACCTTC.